One and the same sample provided the 29 T cell receptor beta chains below, sequenced in a study of blood T cell dynamics during melanoma immunotherapy. Profiled with immunoSEQ multiplex PCR; TCRdb holds only in-frame clones, not every one. The top ten hold 6.3% of the sample, which has about 8,600 clones, about 85% seen once. Stated time point: week 3, after first cycle of checkpoint inhibitor. Sequencing used blood, obtained from a patient treated with checkpoint blockade. These receptors came from a human donor with melanoma.

Turning to this clone: This sample includes further DNA sequences coding for the same CDR3. This chain links TRBV6-1 with TRBJ2-5, with D unclear. In germline, CDR1 is MNHNS, CDR2 SASEGT. This CDR3 is built from 11 residues. V was shortened by 5 bases and J by 4 bases, with 5 bases between the two germline ends. The CDR3 reads CASSRAETQYF. CDR3 coding DNA: TGTGCCAGCAGTCGAGCAGAGACCCAGTACTTC.

The genes are TRBV29-1 and TRBJ1-3; D uncertain. V was shortened by 4 bases and J by 3 bases, with 10 bases between the two germline ends. Looked up from germline, CDR1 is SQVTM and CDR2 is ANQGSEA. The CDR3 has 13 residues. The CDR3 coding sequence is TGCAGCGTTGTTGTGCATGATGGAAACACCATATATTTT. Amino acid sequence: CSVVVHDGNTIYF.

The sample holds one count of this clone. This sequence joins TRBV6-4 and TRBJ2-3; 10 nucleotides line up with TRBD2. CDR3 size: 15 residues. The V gene's germline CDR1 is MRHNA and CDR2 SNTAGT. With V trimmed by 5 bases and J by 4 bases, 6 bases remained unmatched. The chain's CDR3 is CASSRLAGEADTQYF. The CDR3 DNA reads TGTGCCAGCAGTCGGCTAGCGGGAGAAGCAGATACGCAGTATTTT.

This chain links TRBV5-1 with TRBJ2-6; D is undetermined. Germline V gene sequence: CDR1 SGHRS, CDR2 YFSETQ. The CDR3 is made up of 13 amino acids. Trimming left V 4 bases short and J 1 base short, with 3 bases between. DNA for the CDR3: TGCGCCAGCAGCGAATCTGGGGCCAACGTCCTGACTTTC. This codes for CASSESGANVLTF.

This clone showed up just once. The chain joins TRBV4-1 to TRBJ1-2; D is uncertain. This CDR3 has 15 amino acids. Trimming shortened V by 0 bases and J by 2 bases, and 10 bases separated the two germline ends. In germline, CDR1 is MGHRA, CDR2 YSYEKL. This chain's CDR3 is CASSQDPGTNYGYTF. The CDR3 DNA follows: TGCGCCAGCAGCCAAGATCCGGGAACGAACTATGGCTACACCTTC.

The chain has TRBV4-2 and TRBJ2-7; possibly TRBD1 for D (6 bases). Looked up from germline, CDR1 is LGHNA and CDR2 is YNFKEQ. The CDR3 has 16 residues. Trimming stripped 1 base from V and 3 bases from J, with 16 bases between. The chain's CDR3 is CASSQGFAGENYEQYF. CDR3 in DNA: TGTGCCAGCAGCCAAGGTTTCGCAGGGGAGAACTACGAGCAGTACTTC.

The CDR3 is CASSPGRDQPQHF. The DNA of the CDR3 is TGTGCCAGCTCACCAGGTAGAGATCAGCCCCAGCATTTT. The chain is built from TRBV18 and TRBJ1-5; D not resolved. This CDR3 has 13 residues. Looked up from germline, CDR1 is KGHSH and CDR2 is LQKENI. Trimming cost V 2 bases and J 5 bases, with 7 bases left between them.

As DNA, the CDR3 is TGTGCCAGCTCACCCCCTTCAGCTAGCGGGGACAATGAGCAGTTCTTC. As protein: CASSPPSASGDNEQFF. The V call is TRBV18, the J call TRBJ2-1; 9 bases match TRBD2. The germline gives CDR1 KGHSH, CDR2 LQKENI. V shed 3 bases, J shed 5 bases, and the junction held 8 bases outside the gene matches. This CDR3 comprises 16 residues.

The rearrangement joins TRBV5-4 to TRBJ2-7; 7 positions agree with TRBD1. Trimming removed 4 bases from V and 5 bases from J; junction bases left unmatched: 9. The CDR3 runs to 14 residues. Germline V gives CDR1 SGHNT, CDR2 YYREEE (reference sequence). CDR3 DNA: TGTGCCAGCAGCGAGACAGGGAATAGTCACGAGCAGTACTTC. It is translated as CASSETGNSHEQYF.

This clone was seen only once. The chain joins TRBV5-1 to TRBJ2-5; 8 bases are shared with TRBD2. The trim removed 4 bases at V and 5 bases at J, leaving 10 bases unmatched. Germline V CDR1 and CDR2: SGHRS, YFSETQ. The CDR3 consists of 15 residues. CDR3 in DNA: TGCGCCAGCAGCGAAGGGACTAGGGAGGGGGAGACCCAGTACTTC. The encoded protein is CASSEGTREGETQYF.

The J gene is TRBJ1-6, the V gene TRBV5-6; D is perhaps TRBD1 (5 bases). This CDR3 contains 17 residues. Trimming removed 1 base at V and 9 bases at J, with 20 bases between. CDR1 is SGHDT and CDR2 is YYEEEE in the germline V gene. The CDR3 DNA follows: TGTGCCAGCAGCTTGAGCGGCGGGGCGGCGGGGATTTCACCCCTCCACTTT. This translates into CASSLSGGAAGISPLHF.

The chain couples TRBV6-5 to TRBJ2-1; TRBD2 matches at 10 bases. The CDR3 has 16 residues. With V trimmed by 0 bases and J by 8 bases, 7 bases remained unmatched. Per the germline V gene, CDR1 is MNHEY and CDR2 is SVGAGI. DNA of the CDR3: TGTGCCAGCAGTTACTCGGCTAGCGGGAGTATCCATGAGCAGTTCTTC. Residues: CASSYSASGSIHEQFF.

V gene TRBV7-8 combines with J gene TRBJ1-1, with 10 nucleotides matching TRBD1. From germline, CDR1 is SGHVS and CDR2 FQNEAQ. This CDR3 comprises 15 residues. V shed 5 bases and J 5 bases; nucleotides not matched to a gene: 8. CDR3 residues: CASSGTGTGATEAFF. CDR3 in DNA: TGTGCCAGCAGCGGTACCGGGACAGGGGCTACTGAAGCTTTCTTT.

The rearrangement joins TRBV11-2 to TRBJ1-2; tentatively, D is TRBD1 (6 bases). V shed 5 bases and J shed 2 bases, with 18 bases lying between them. Germline CDR1 and CDR2: SGHAT and FQNNGV. The CDR3 runs to 16 residues. In DNA form, the CDR3 reads TGTGCCAGCAGCCCGGGGGTGGGCAGGGGAAACTATGGCTACACCTTC. Translating it yields CASSPGVGRGNYGYTF.

The V gene is TRBV15, the J gene TRBJ2-1, with D uncertain. V was pared by 5 bases and J by 4 bases, with 3 bases between. Germline V CDR1 and CDR2: LNHNV, YYDKDF (reference sequence). This CDR3 comprises 11 residues. CDR3 residues: CATSGYNEQFF. The CDR3 nucleotides read TGTGCCACCAGCGGGTACAATGAGCAGTTCTTC.

The rearrangement links TRBV28 to TRBJ2-3; D is unresolved. V shed 5 bases and J shed 2 bases, with 5 bases lying between them. In germline, CDR1 is MDHEN, CDR2 SYDVKM. CDR3 length: 12 amino acids. The CDR3 DNA sequence: TGTGCCAGCAGTCAAACCACAGATACGCAGTATTTT. Translating gives CASSQTTDTQYF.

V usage is TRBV5-6 and J usage is TRBJ2-1; 11 nucleotides align to TRBD1. This CDR3 is built from 16 residues. Trimming at V came to 4 bases and at J to 5 bases, leaving 8 bases not matched to a gene. Germline V gives CDR1 SGHDT, CDR2 YYEEEE. The CDR3 sequence is CASSLVGQGAHNEQFF. For the CDR3, the DNA is TGTGCCAGCAGCCTGGTCGGACAGGGGGCCCACAATGAGCAGTTCTTC.

There are a few counts of this clone. The rearrangement uses TRBV10-3 and TRBJ1-5; TRBD1 is a possible D gene (5 bases). V shed 3 bases and J shed 7 bases, with 7 bases lying between them. The CDR3 totals 12 residues. Looked up from germline, CDR1 is ENHRY and CDR2 is SYGVKD. CDR3 bases: TGTGCCATCAGTGATGGGGACCAGCCCCAGCATTTT. This codes for CAISDGDQPQHF.

This clone appeared once. The chain joins TRBV7-2 to TRBJ2-7; D unclear. Trimming removed 3 bases at V and 6 bases at J, with 9 bases between. Germline CDR1 is SGHTA and CDR2 is FQGNSA. The CDR3 runs to 12 residues. Written as DNA, the CDR3 is TGTGCCAGCAGCTTCACCCCTCGCGAGCAGTACTTC. The encoded protein is CASSFTPREQYF.

This chain joins TRBV7-2 and TRBJ1-2; 8 bases map to TRBD1. The length of the CDR3 is 14 residues. Germline V gene lookup returns CDR1 SGHTA and CDR2 FQGNSA. V was clipped by 5 bases and J by 3 bases; unmatched bases: 5. CDR3 sequence: CASSPDRADYGYTF. Written as DNA, the CDR3 is TGTGCCAGCAGCCCGGACAGGGCGGACTATGGCTACACCTTC.

The CDR3 is CASSYSGGADTQYF. The CDR3 bases are TGTGCCAGCAGTTACTCAGGCGGGGCAGATACGCAGTATTTT. The chain is built from TRBV6-5 and TRBJ2-3, with a possible D match to TRBD2 (6 bases). V dropped 0 bases and J dropped 4 bases, with 8 bases sitting between them. The length of the CDR3 is 14 residues. Germline CDR1 and CDR2: MNHEY and SVGAGI.

This sequence joins TRBV7-7 and TRBJ2-6, with D unresolved. V lost 8 bases, J lost 0 bases, and 14 bases lay in between. The CDR3 spans 16 residues. Germline assignment: CDR1 SSHAT and CDR2 FNYEAQ (reference sequence). CDR3 in amino acids: CASSSSLSSGANVLTF. Written as DNA, the CDR3 is TGTGCCAGCTCATCCTCACTTAGCTCTGGGGCCAACGTCCTGACTTTC.

In DNA, the CDR3 is TGCGCCAGCAGCCGGGACGGGAACACTGAAGCTTTCTTT. It specifies CASSRDGNTEAFF. This sequence joins TRBV4-3 and TRBJ1-1, with TRBD1 as a possible D gene (5 bases). The CDR3 spans 13 residues. The V gene's germline CDR1 is LGHNA and CDR2 YSLEER. Between the trimmed V and J ends, which lost 4 bases and 1 base, there was a span of 7 bases.

This clone occurred once. The J gene is TRBJ2-3, the V gene TRBV9; 10 bases agree with TRBD2. The trim removed 3 bases at V and 6 bases at J, leaving 4 bases unmatched. Germline CDR1 reads SGDLS; CDR2 reads YYNGEE. The CDR3 length is 14 residues. CDR3: CASSAQRGGDTQYF. In DNA form, the CDR3 reads TGTGCCAGCAGCGCTCAGCGGGGGGGGGATACGCAGTATTTT.

The chain has TRBV28 and TRBJ2-1, with D tentatively TRBD1 (6 bases). Trimming removed 5 bases at V and 3 bases at J, with 20 bases between. The CDR3 loop spans 17 amino acids. Germline values: CDR1 MDHEN, CDR2 SYDVKM. CDR3 sequence: CASSLIITGLFYNEQFF. CDR3 coding DNA: TGTGCCAGCAGTCTAATCATTACAGGGTTGTTCTACAATGAGCAGTTCTTC.

The chain uses TRBV6-5 and TRBJ1-3, with 7 positions matching TRBD1. Germline V gives CDR1 MNHEY, CDR2 SVGAGI. J lost 9 bases, V lost 3 bases, and 14 bases had no gene match. The CDR3 has 16 amino acids. CDR3 protein: CASSYTTGELGGTIYF. CDR3 nucleotides: TGTGCCAGCAGTTATACAACAGGGGAACTCGGTGGCACCATATATTTT.

This chain uses TRBV7-9 with TRBJ2-3; no clear D. Germline V gives CDR1 SEHNR, CDR2 FQNEAQ (reference sequence). The V end lost 4 bases, the J end lost 2 bases, and 10 bases lay between the germline ends. The CDR3 sequence is 14 residues long. The CDR3 bases are TGTGCCAGCAGCTGGGCGGCCTCCACAGATACGCAGTATTTT. Encoded protein: CASSWAASTDTQYF.

The CDR3 sequence: CASSQDWSTGKGYEQYF. The DNA of the CDR3 is TGCGCCAGCAGCCAAGATTGGAGTACAGGGAAGGGCTACGAGCAGTACTTC. The V call is TRBV4-1, the J call TRBJ2-7, with D possibly being TRBD1 (6 bases). The V end lost 0 bases, the J end lost 3 bases, and 18 bases lay between the germline ends. There are 17 residues in the CDR3. Per the germline V gene, CDR1 is MGHRA and CDR2 is YSYEKL.

This clone appeared a single time. V usage is TRBV5-6 and J usage is TRBJ2-3; possibly TRBD1 or TRBD2 for D (5 bases each). The CDR3 totals 17 residues. The V end lost 4 bases, the J end lost 3 bases, and 21 bases lay between the germline ends. Germline V lookup: CDR1 SGHDT, CDR2 YYEEEE. The CDR3 spells CASSIFRGPRVTDTQYF. DNA of the CDR3: TGTGCCAGCAGCATCTTTAGGGGACCCAGAGTGACAGATACGCAGTATTTT.